This entry lists 15 T cell receptor beta chains sequenced from one sample in a study of blood T cell repertoires in COVID-19. The assay was immunoSEQ multiplex PCR, and TCRdb's table has in-frame clones only and misses some. Of 56,000 or so clones in the sample, 85% to 90% are singletons; the top ten hold 4%. Sequenced sample: peripheral blood. The receptors were sampled from a man between 50 and 59 years old with acute or convalescent COVID-19.

This clone is a singleton in its sample. The chain recombines TRBV6-5 with TRBJ2-7; D possibly corresponds to TRBD2 (5 bases). The CDR3 extends over 15 amino acids. V was cut by 4 bases and J by 1 base, with 14 bases left in between. Germline V gene sequence: CDR1 MNHEY, CDR2 SVGAGI. DNA for the CDR3: TGTGCCAGCAGTTCCCCGTCCGGGAATTCCTACGAGCAGTACTTC. This gives the protein CASSSPSGNSYEQYF.

Here the CDR3 reads CASSSTPPIVYEQYF. CDR3 sequence (DNA): TGTGCCAGCAGCTCGACTCCCCCAATCGTCTACGAGCAGTACTTC. The chain has TRBV5-6 and TRBJ2-7; D is uncertain. Germline V gene lookup returns CDR1 SGHDT and CDR2 YYEEEE. Trimming shortened V by 3 bases and J by 3 bases, and 16 bases separated the two germline ends. The CDR3 loop spans 15 amino acids.

With regard to this clone: Additional DNA sequences in this sample encode the identical CDR3. V and J are TRBV10-1 and TRBJ2-7; 9 bases line up with TRBD2. The CDR3 has 15 amino acids. Germline V gene sequence: CDR1 WNHNN, CDR2 SYGVQD (reference sequence). Trimming cost V 4 bases and J 2 bases; bases outside gene matches: 6. The CDR3 here is CASSGGLAGTYEQYF. CDR3 nucleotide sequence: TGCGCCAGCAGTGGCGGCCTAGCGGGAACCTACGAGCAGTACTTC.

The V call is TRBV12-3 or TRBV12-4, the J call TRBJ2-5, with TRBD1 matching over 7 bases. This CDR3 has 12 amino acids. After removal of 8 bases from V and 5 bases from J, the junction contained 5 bases not matched to a gene. The CDR3 region has the DNA TGTGCCAGCCAAGGGGGCTGGGAGACCCAGTACTTC. Its translation is CASQGGWETQYF.

The CDR3 reads CASSLPSASREQYF. The CDR3 DNA reads TGTGCCAGCAGTCTTCCGAGCGCCAGTCGCGAGCAGTACTTC. The V and J genes are TRBV6-5 and TRBJ2-7; the D is unclear. Germline CDR1 MNHEY, CDR2 SVGAGI. V was pared by 5 bases and J by 6 bases, with 17 bases between. The CDR3 contains 14 residues.

V is TRBV6-6 and J is TRBJ1-1; D might be TRBD1 (5 bases). V lost 2 bases and J 5 bases, leaving 12 bases between the germline ends. The CDR3 covers 14 residues. Germline loops: CDR1 MNHNY, CDR2 SVGAGI (reference sequence). CDR3 bases: TGTGCCAGCAGTTACCAGGGTGAGTGGACTGAAGCTTTCTTT. This codes for CASSYQGEWTEAFF.

The genes are TRBV14 and TRBJ2-5, with a weak D call TRBD1 (6 bases). The V end lost 4 bases, the J end lost 0 bases, and 12 bases lay between the germline ends. The CDR3 is 15 amino acids. CDR1 and CDR2 from the germline V gene are SGHDN and FVKESK. The DNA for the CDR3 is TGTGCCAGCAGCCCAACGGGACACTACCAAGAGACCCAGTACTTC. It codes for CASSPTGHYQETQYF.

The chain links TRBV19 to TRBJ2-2; 9 bases fit TRBD2. The CDR3 runs to 15 residues. V was clipped by 5 bases and J by 4 bases; unmatched bases: 5. In germline, CDR1 is LNHDA, CDR2 SQIVND (reference sequence). The CDR3 sequence: CASSPTSGFTGELFF. CDR3 coding DNA: TGTGCCAGTAGTCCAACTAGCGGGTTCACCGGGGAGCTGTTTTTT.

The count of this clone is one. This chain links TRBV11-2 with TRBJ1-2, with a possible D match to TRBD1 (5 bases). The germline V gene has CDR1 SGHAT and CDR2 FQNNGV. This CDR3 spans 15 amino acids. V shed 0 bases and J shed 4 bases, with 12 bases lying between them. The CDR3 here is CASSLEEGFVYGYTF. Written as DNA, the CDR3 is TGTGCCAGCAGCTTAGAGGAGGGGTTCGTCTATGGCTACACCTTC. The whole variable domain, filled in from reference TRBV11-2 and TRBJ1-2, reads EAGVAQSPRYKIIEKRQSVAFWCNPISGHATLYWYQQILGQGPKLLIQFQNNGVVDDSQLPKDRFSAERLKGVDSTLKIQPAKLEDSAVYLCASSLEEGFVYGYTFGSGTRLTVV.

This clone was seen a single time. This chain joins TRBV19 and TRBJ2-1; 11 nucleotides align to TRBD1. CDR1 and CDR2 (germline): LNHDA, SQIVND (reference sequence). Trimming cost V 5 bases and J 9 bases; bases outside gene matches: 6. This CDR3 contains 14 residues. The CDR3 region is CASSGGQGVSEQFF. The CDR3 nucleotides read TGTGCCAGTAGTGGGGGACAGGGGGTGAGTGAGCAGTTCTTC.

This sequence joins TRBV7-6 and TRBJ2-1; the match to TRBD2 covers 8 bases. Germline values: CDR1 SGHVS, CDR2 FNYEAQ. Germline trimming cut 0 bases from V and 5 bases from J; bases unmatched to any gene: 3. The CDR3 has 15 amino acids. CDR3 protein: CASSLASLADNEQFF. In nucleotides, the CDR3 is TGTGCCAGCAGCTTAGCCTCACTAGCGGACAATGAGCAGTTCTTC.

The chain couples TRBV6-5 to TRBJ2-3; the match to TRBD1 covers 8 bases. The CDR3 has 14 amino acids. CDR1 and CDR2 (germline): MNHEY, SVGAGI. V trimming: 4 bases; J trimming: 4 bases; junction bases outside the gene matches: 4. CDR3 sequence: CASSWTGNPDTQYF. CDR3 sequence (DNA): TGTGCCAGCAGTTGGACAGGGAACCCAGATACGCAGTATTTT.

Only a few counts were recorded for this clone. This sequence joins TRBV21-1 and TRBJ2-5; TRBD2 reflects the table's D call only, with no check against the DNA. TRBV21-1 is listed as a pseudogene. This CDR3 is 13 amino acids long. The CDR3 protein is CAITASEEETQYF. Written as DNA, the CDR3 is TGTGCCATTACGGCCTCAGAGGAAGAGACCCAGTACTTC.

The gene calls are TRBV5-1 and TRBJ2-5; 11 nucleotides match TRBD2. CDR3 length equals 15 residues. The V gene end was trimmed by 4 bases and the J gene end by 3 bases; junction bases not matched to a gene: 5. Germline V gives CDR1 SGHRS, CDR2 YFSETQ. CDR3 residues: CASSVYSGGEETQYF. The CDR3 region has the DNA TGCGCCAGCAGCGTGTATAGCGGGGGGGAAGAGACCCAGTACTTC.

The gene calls are TRBV5-1 and TRBJ2-3, with 8 positions matching TRBD1. This CDR3 has 15 amino acids. J lost 4 bases, V lost 0 bases, and 4 bases had no gene match. CDR1 and CDR2 from the germline V gene are SGHRS and YFSETQ. The DNA of the CDR3 is TGCGCCAGCAGCTTGGCAGGGGGCGATCCAGATACGCAGTATTTT. This sequence encodes CASSLAGGDPDTQYF. Looking up the rest from reference TRBV5-1 and TRBJ2-3 gives the full variable domain: KAGVTQTPRYLIKTRGQQVTLSCSPISGHRSVSWYQQTPGQGLQFLFEYFSETQRNKGNFPGRFSGRQFSNSRSEMNVSTLELGDSALYLCASSLAGGDPDTQYFGPGTRLTVL.